These T cell receptor beta chains were read from a single sample in a study of long-term antiretroviral therapy in people with HIV. The data were produced by immunoSEQ multiplex PCR, yet TCRdb's version contains in-frame clones alone and is incomplete. Counted here are approximately 21,000 clones, around 79% occurring once; the ten biggest clones make up around 5%. The material sequenced was unsorted PBMCs, taken 0.3 years after starting antiretroviral therapy. These receptors all come from a man between 50 and 59 years old with HIV. Both conserved end residues are part of each CDR3. Rows give clone size only sometimes, using once, few, many, or a class for an expanded clone.

J,length,size,V,CDR3
TRBJ2-7,16,.,TRBV5-1,CASSLALAPYSYEQYF
TRBJ1-5,15,.,TRBV9,CASSVGADNYQPQHF
TRBJ1-4,14,.,TRBV6-4,CASRATSTNEKLFF
TRBJ1-1,16,.,TRBV10-3,CAISALQSRMNTEAFF
TRBJ1-2,16,.,TRBV7-2,CASSLATGGAGYGYTF
TRBJ1-2,16,once,TRBV27,CASSLSWTGANYGYTF
TRBJ2-1,13,.,TRBV7-2,CASSFPPDNEQFF
TRBJ1-2,18,.,TRBV9,CASSSTRRDATSVYGYTF
TRBJ1-2,14,.,TRBV7-2,CASSFGREAYGYTF
TRBJ1-2,18,few,TRBV6-1,CASSEDSFQRLFNYGYTF
TRBJ1-2,13,.,TRBV19,CASSVDREAGYTF
TRBJ2-3,18,.,TRBV27,CASSLISILAGGLDTQYF
TRBJ1-5,14,.,TRBV19,CASSMMTGAQPQHF
TRBJ2-1,16,.,TRBV5-5,CASSLATGGSYNEQFF
TRBJ2-7,14,.,TRBV28,CASSYSGTLHEQYF
TRBJ1-2,12,once,TRBV28,CASSFMRYGYTF
TRBJ2-7,12,.,TRBV2,CASRDDRDEQYF
TRBJ1-3,15,.,TRBV5-8,CASSPGQISGNTIYF
TRBJ1-5,15,once,TRBV15,CATSLSQGRVQPQHF
TRBJ2-7,13,.,TRBV2,CASDRTENYEQYF
TRBJ2-2,15,.,TRBV27,CASSLSTGNTGELFF
TRBJ2-2,14,.,TRBV11-2,CASSLQGFAGELFF
TRBJ2-7,12,.,TRBV19,CASGRGEGEQYF
TRBJ2-5,18,.,TRBV15,CATSQGLAGGGTQETQYF
TRBJ1-5,13,.,TRBV7-9,CASSLWGNQPQHF
TRBJ2-7,16,.,TRBV21-1,CASSKVRLAGHYEQYF